These 18 T cell receptor beta chains share one sample of origin, sequenced in a study of blood T cell repertoires in COVID-19 (dated by TCRdb to the early 2020s). Libraries were prepared through the immunoSEQ multiplex PCR assay. What TCRdb holds here is the immuneACCESS table cut down to in-frame rearrangements. Part of the clones is not present; checked against another copy, under half of the missing clones reflect an unresolved V gene, and the others are unexplained. This sample holds some 180,000 clones; more than 65% were observed only once. The top ten clones comprise approximately 11% of the sample. The sample comprised peripheral blood. These receptors were taken from a man aged 65 to 79 with active or convalescent COVID-19.

This sequence joins TRBV11-2 and TRBJ2-3; TRBD2 aligns across 14 bases. The CDR3 runs 15 residues. V shed 7 bases, J shed 4 bases, and the junction held 4 bases outside the gene matches. Germline CDR1 and CDR2: SGHAT and FQNNGV. The CDR3 DNA follows: TGTGCCAGCACCCGGACTAGCGGGGGGTCAGATACGCAGTATTTT. It encodes CASTRTSGGSDTQYF. The complete variable domain, with remaining parts taken from reference TRBV11-2 and TRBJ2-3, reads EAGVAQSPRYKIIEKRQSVAFWCNPISGHATLYWYQQILGQGPKLLIQFQNNGVVDDSQLPKDRFSAERLKGVDSTLKIQPAKLEDSAVYLCASTRTSGGSDTQYFGPGTRLTVL.

The gene calls are TRBV6-2 or TRBV6-3 and TRBJ2-4; D is undetermined. The CDR3 sequence is 15 residues long. CDR1 MNHEY and CDR2 SVGEGT come from the germline V gene. V shed 2 bases and J shed 1 base, with 9 bases lying between them. Here the CDR3 reads CASSYLRTAKNIQYF. DNA of the CDR3: TGTGCCAGCAGTTACCTCCGCACTGCCAAAAACATTCAGTACTTC.

The chain links TRBV29-1 to TRBJ1-2, with D possibly being TRBD1 (6 bases). The CDR3 has 14 residues. Germline assignment: CDR1 SQVTM and CDR2 ANQGSEA. Trimming removed 1 base at V and 6 bases at J, with 15 bases between. This chain's CDR3 is CSVEVTSQGNGYTF. The CDR3 bases are TGCAGCGTTGAAGTTACCTCTCAGGGGAATGGCTACACCTTC. The full variable domain, its missing parts supplied by reference TRBV29-1 and TRBJ1-2, is SAVISQKPSRDICQRGTSLTIQCQVDSQVTMMFWYRQQPGQSLTLIATANQGSEATYESGFVIDKFPISRPNLTFSTLTVSNMSPEDSSIYLCSVEVTSQGNGYTFGSGTRLTVV.

The chain is built from TRBV2 and TRBJ2-6; 7 nucleotides align to TRBD1. The CDR3 has 16 amino acids. J was trimmed by 0 bases and V by 6 bases; bases with no gene match: 5. Looked up from germline, CDR1 is SNHLY and CDR2 is FYNNEI. The DNA of the CDR3 is TGTGCCAGCAGCCCGGGACAGTTCTCTGGGGCCAACGTCCTGACTTTC. The encoded protein is CASSPGQFSGANVLTF. Together with reference TRBV2 and TRBJ2-6, the CDR3 gives the full variable domain: EPEVTQTPSHQVTQMGQEVILRCVPISNHLYFYWYRQILGQKVEFLVSFYNNEISEKSEIFDDQFSVERPDGSNFTLKIRSTKLEDSAMYFCASSPGQFSGANVLTFGAGSRLTVL.

For this clone: Other DNA sequences within the sample encode an identical CDR3. The chain couples TRBV20-1 to TRBJ1-1, with D maybe TRBD1 (6 bases). Germline V lookup: CDR1 DFQATT, CDR2 SNEGSKA (reference sequence). Trimming stripped 3 bases from V and 1 base from J, with 15 bases between. CDR3 length equals 15 residues. CDR3 in DNA: TGCAGTGCTAGTCCGCCTACAGGGAAGAACACTGAAGCTTTCTTT. This codes for CSASPPTGKNTEAFF.

The chain links TRBV30 to TRBJ1-2; D not resolved. CDR1 is GTSNPN and CDR2 is SVGIG in the germline V gene (reference sequence). The CDR3 spans 14 residues. The V gene lost 2 bases and the J gene lost 7 bases, with 17 bases spanning the gap. The CDR3 spells CAWSYGSGGGGYTF. CDR3 coding DNA: TGTGCCTGGAGTTACGGGTCAGGAGGTGGTGGCTACACCTTC. Using reference TRBV30 and TRBJ1-2 for the parts outside the CDR3, the full variable domain is SQTIHQWPATLVQPVGSPLSLECTVEGTSNPNLYWYRQAAGRGLQLLFYSVGIGQISSEVPQNLSASRPQDRQFILSSKKLLLSDSGFYLCAWSYGSGGGGYTFGSGTRLTVV.

The chain uses TRBV27 and TRBJ1-2; D possibly corresponds to TRBD1 (6 bases). V lost 8 bases, J lost 2 bases, and 21 bases lay in between. The CDR3 is made up of 16 amino acids. Germline CDR1 MNHEY, CDR2 SMNVEV (reference sequence). The CDR3 spells CASRPRQDRLNYGYTF. The CDR3 region has the DNA TGTGCCAGCCGCCCCCGACAGGACAGACTCAACTATGGCTACACCTTC.

The V and J genes are TRBV30 and TRBJ1-5, with 11 bases that match TRBD1. V lost 1 base and J lost 6; bases outside the gene matches: 2. Germline loops: CDR1 GTSNPN, CDR2 SVGIG (reference sequence). The CDR3 loop spans 14 amino acids. DNA for the CDR3: TGTGCCTGGAGTGGGACAGGGGGCTCTCAGCCCCAGCATTTT. Translation: CAWSGTGGSQPQHF.

V is TRBV19 and J is TRBJ1-6, with D possibly matching TRBD1 (5 bases). CDR3 length: 15 amino acids. From germline, CDR1 is LNHDA and CDR2 SQIVND (reference sequence). The V gene lost 3 bases and the J gene lost 7 bases, with 13 bases spanning the gap. The DNA for the CDR3 is TGTGCCAGTAGTATCGGCCCCCAGGGAAATTCACCCCTCCACTTT. Translating it yields CASSIGPQGNSPLHF.

The V call is TRBV11-1, the J call TRBJ1-5, with D hard to call. This CDR3 region has 13 residues. Germline values: CDR1 SGHAT, CDR2 FQDESV (reference sequence). V lost 1 base, J lost 3 bases, and 4 bases lay in between. The CDR3 region is CASSLGHNQPQHF. The CDR3 DNA reads as TGTGCCAGCAGCTTAGGACACAATCAGCCCCAGCATTTT. The variable domain in full, with the rest retrieved from reference TRBV11-1 and TRBJ1-5, is EAEVAQSPRYKITEKSQAVAFWCDPISGHATLYWYRQILGQGPELLVQFQDESVVDDSQLPKDRFSAERLKGVDSTLKIQPAELGDSAMYLCASSLGHNQPQHFGDGTRLSIL.

V is TRBV6-2 or TRBV6-3 and J is TRBJ2-3; a possible D gene is TRBD1 (5 bases). Germline assignment: CDR1 MNHEY and CDR2 SVGEGT. The CDR3 contains 15 residues. V lost 5 bases and J 0 bases, leaving 12 bases between the germline ends. The CDR3: CASSPSGISTDTQYF. CDR3 DNA: TGTGCCAGCAGTCCGTCAGGGATAAGCACAGATACGCAGTATTTT.

The rearrangement links TRBV7-3 to TRBJ2-3, with unresolved D. V was clipped by 5 bases and J by 4 bases, with 7 bases between them. This CDR3 contains 12 residues. Germline-derived CDR1 and CDR2 are SGHTA and FQGTGA. The CDR3: CASSPPSDTQYF. CDR3 coding DNA: TGTGCCAGCAGCCCCCCTTCAGATACGCAGTATTTT.

CDR3 sequence: CWREYDQPQHF. Here the CDR3 DNA reads TGCTGGAGGGAATATGATCAGCCCCAGCATTTT. V and J are TRBV29-1 and TRBJ1-5; D gene unclear. The germline V gene has CDR1 SQVTM and CDR2 ANQGSEA. The length of the CDR3 is 11 residues.

The chain combines TRBV18 with TRBJ2-1, with TRBD1 as a possible D gene (5 bases). V lost 6 bases to trimming and J lost 12 bases, with 18 bases between them. There are 13 residues in the CDR3. CDR1 and CDR2 (germline): KGHSH, LQKENI. The CDR3 region is CASSDSRARGQFF. For the CDR3, the DNA is TGTGCCAGCTCCGACAGCCGGGCCCGAGGGCAGTTCTTC.

The chain is built from TRBV7-8 and TRBJ2-2; perhaps TRBD1 as D (6 bases). The CDR3 loop spans 16 amino acids. Per germline, CDR1 SGHVS and CDR2 FQNEAQ. Between the trimmed V and J ends, which lost 1 base and 5 bases, there was a span of 14 bases. CDR3 region: CASSLGRGGRTGELFF. The CDR3, as DNA: TGTGCCAGCAGCTTAGGCAGAGGGGGACGTACCGGGGAGCTGTTTTTT.

The rearrangement uses TRBV28 and TRBJ1-4, with 8 bases lining up with TRBD1. The germline V gene encodes CDR1 MDHEN and CDR2 SYDVKM. The CDR3 length is 14 residues. The trim removed 6 bases at V and 5 bases at J, leaving 5 bases unmatched. This CDR3 is CASRRDRLNEKLFF. The CDR3 nucleotides read TGTGCCAGCAGACGGGACAGGTTAAATGAAAAACTGTTTTTT.

The rearrangement links TRBV2 to TRBJ2-1; maybe TRBD2 (6 bases). Between the trimmed V and J ends, which lost 6 bases and 7 bases, there was a span of 10 bases. Germline V gene data show CDR1 as SNHLY and CDR2 as FYNNEI. The CDR3 runs 12 residues. The CDR3 DNA reads as TGTGCCAGCAGGGACTATGGGAATGAGCAGTTCTTC. Protein sequence: CASRDYGNEQFF.

This clone was seen once. The gene calls are TRBV7-2 and TRBJ1-2; possible D gene TRBD1, 6 bases. The CDR3 consists of 13 residues. The V gene's germline CDR1 is SGHTA and CDR2 FQGNSA. V was shortened by 5 bases and J by 3 bases, with 10 bases between the two germline ends. This chain's CDR3 is CASSQGIYYGYTF. Written as DNA, the CDR3 is TGTGCCAGCAGCCAGGGGATTTACTATGGCTACACCTTC.